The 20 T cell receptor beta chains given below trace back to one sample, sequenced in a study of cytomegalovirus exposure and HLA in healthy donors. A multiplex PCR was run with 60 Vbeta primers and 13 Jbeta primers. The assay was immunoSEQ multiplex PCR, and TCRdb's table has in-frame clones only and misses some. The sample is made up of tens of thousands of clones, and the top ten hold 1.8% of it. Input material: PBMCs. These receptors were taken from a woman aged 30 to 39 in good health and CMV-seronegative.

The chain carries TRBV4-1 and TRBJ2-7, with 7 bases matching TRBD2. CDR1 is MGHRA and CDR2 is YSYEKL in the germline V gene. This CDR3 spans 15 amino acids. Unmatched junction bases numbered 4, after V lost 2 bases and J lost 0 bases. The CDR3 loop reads CASSQTRDYSYEQYF. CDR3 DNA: TGCGCCAGCAGCCAAACCCGGGACTACTCCTACGAGCAGTACTTC.

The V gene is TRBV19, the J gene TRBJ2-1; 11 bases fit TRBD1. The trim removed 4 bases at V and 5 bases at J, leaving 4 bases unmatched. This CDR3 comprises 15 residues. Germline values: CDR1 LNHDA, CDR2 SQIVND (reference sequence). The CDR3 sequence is CASSTGTGGDNEQFF. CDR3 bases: TGTGCCAGTAGTACCGGGACAGGGGGGGACAATGAGCAGTTCTTC.

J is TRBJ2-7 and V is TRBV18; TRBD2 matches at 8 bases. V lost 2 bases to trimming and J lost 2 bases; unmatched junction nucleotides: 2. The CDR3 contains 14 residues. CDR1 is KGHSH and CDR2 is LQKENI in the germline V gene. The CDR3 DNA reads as TGTGCCAGCTCACCAACGGGACTAGCCTACGAGCAGTACTTC. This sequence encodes CASSPTGLAYEQYF.

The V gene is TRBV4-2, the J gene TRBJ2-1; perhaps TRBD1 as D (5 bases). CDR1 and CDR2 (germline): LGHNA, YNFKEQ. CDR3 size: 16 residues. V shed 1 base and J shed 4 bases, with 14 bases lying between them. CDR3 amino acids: CASSQVVGVWYNEQFF. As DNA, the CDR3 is TGTGCCAGCAGCCAAGTGGTAGGGGTATGGTACAATGAGCAGTTCTTC.

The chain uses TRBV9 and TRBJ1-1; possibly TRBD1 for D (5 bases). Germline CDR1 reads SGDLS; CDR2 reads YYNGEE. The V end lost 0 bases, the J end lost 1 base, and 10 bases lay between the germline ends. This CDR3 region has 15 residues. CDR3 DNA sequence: TGTGCCAGCAGCGTAGCGAGCAGGGAGAACACTGAAGCTTTCTTT. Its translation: CASSVASRENTEAFF. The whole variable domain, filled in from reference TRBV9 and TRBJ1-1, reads DSGVTQTPKHLITATGQRVTLRCSPRSGDLSVYWYQQSLDQGLQFLIQYYNGEERAKGNILERFSAQQFPDLHSELNLSSLELGDSALYFCASSVASRENTEAFFGQGTRLTVV.

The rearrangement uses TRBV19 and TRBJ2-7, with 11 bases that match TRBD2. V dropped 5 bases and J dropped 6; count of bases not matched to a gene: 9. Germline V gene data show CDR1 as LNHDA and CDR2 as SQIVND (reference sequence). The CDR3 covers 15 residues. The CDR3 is CASSLTSGSLGEQYF. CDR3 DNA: TGTGCCAGTAGTCTTACTAGCGGGAGTCTCGGCGAGCAGTACTTC. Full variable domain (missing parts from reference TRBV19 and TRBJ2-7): DGGITQSPKYLFRKEGQNVTLSCEQNLNHDAMYWYRQDPGQGLRLIYYSQIVNDFQKGDIAEGYSVSREKKESFPLTVTSAQKNPTAFYLCASSLTSGSLGEQYFGPGTRLTVT.

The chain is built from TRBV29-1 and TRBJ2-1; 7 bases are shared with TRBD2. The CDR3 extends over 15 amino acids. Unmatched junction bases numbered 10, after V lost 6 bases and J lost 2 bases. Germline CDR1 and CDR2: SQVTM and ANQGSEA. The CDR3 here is CSVVLGAGPYNEQFF. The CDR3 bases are TGCAGCGTCGTCTTAGGAGCGGGACCCTACAATGAGCAGTTCTTC.

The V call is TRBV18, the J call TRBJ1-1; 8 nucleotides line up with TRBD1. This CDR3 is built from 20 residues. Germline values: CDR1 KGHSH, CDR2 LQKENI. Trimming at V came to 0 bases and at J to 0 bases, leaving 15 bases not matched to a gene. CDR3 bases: TGTGCCAGCTCACCACCGGGTCAGGGGGCTCGGAGCCACATGAACACTGAAGCTTTCTTT. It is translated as CASSPPGQGARSHMNTEAFF. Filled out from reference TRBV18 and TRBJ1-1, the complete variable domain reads NAGVMQNPRHLVRRRGQEARLRCSPMKGHSHVYWYRQLPEEGLKFMVYLQKENIIDESGMPKERFSAEFPKEGPSILRIQQVVRGDSAAYFCASSPPGQGARSHMNTEAFFGQGTRLTVV.

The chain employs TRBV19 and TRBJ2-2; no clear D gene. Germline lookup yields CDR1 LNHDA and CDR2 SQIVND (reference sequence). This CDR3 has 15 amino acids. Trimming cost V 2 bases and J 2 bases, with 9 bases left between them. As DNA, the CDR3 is TGTGCCAGTAGTATAACTGGAGTCAACACCGGGGAGCTGTTTTTT. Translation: CASSITGVNTGELFF.

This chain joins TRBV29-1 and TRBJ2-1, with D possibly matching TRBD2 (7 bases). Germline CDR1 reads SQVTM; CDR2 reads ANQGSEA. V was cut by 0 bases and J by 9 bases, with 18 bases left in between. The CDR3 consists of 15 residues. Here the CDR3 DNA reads TGCAGCGTTGAAGAGAGGGGGGAGGGAGCGGGTGAGCAGTTCTTC. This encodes CSVEERGEGAGEQFF.

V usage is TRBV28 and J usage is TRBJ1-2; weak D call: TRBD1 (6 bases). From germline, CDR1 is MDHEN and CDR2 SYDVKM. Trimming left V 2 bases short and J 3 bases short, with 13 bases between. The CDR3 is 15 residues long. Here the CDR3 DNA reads TGTGCCAGCAGTTTAAGGGCAGGGGTGTACTATGGCTACACCTTC. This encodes CASSLRAGVYYGYTF.

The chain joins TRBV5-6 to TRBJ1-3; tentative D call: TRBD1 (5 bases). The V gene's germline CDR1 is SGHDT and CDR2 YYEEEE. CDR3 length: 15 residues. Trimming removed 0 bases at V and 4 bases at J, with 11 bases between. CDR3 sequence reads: CASSLAGGRGNTIYF. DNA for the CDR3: TGTGCCAGCAGCTTGGCCGGGGGACGGGGAAACACCATATATTTT.

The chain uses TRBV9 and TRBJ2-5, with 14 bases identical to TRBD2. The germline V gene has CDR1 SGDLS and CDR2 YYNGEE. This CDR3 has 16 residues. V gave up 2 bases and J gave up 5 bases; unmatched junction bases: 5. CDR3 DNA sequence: TGTGCCAGCAGCGTTGGGACTAGCGGGAGCCTGGAGACCCAGTACTTC. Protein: CASSVGTSGSLETQYF.

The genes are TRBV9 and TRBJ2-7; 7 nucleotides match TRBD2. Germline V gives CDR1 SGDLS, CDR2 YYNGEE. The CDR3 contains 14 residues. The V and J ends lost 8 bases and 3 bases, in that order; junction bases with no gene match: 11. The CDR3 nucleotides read TGTGCCAGTGGGGAGGGACTCGACCACTACGAGCAGTACTTC. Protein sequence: CASGEGLDHYEQYF. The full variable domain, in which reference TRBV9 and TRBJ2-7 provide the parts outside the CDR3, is DSGVTQTPKHLITATGQRVTLRCSPRSGDLSVYWYQQSLDQGLQFLIQYYNGEERAKGNILERFSAQQFPDLHSELNLSSLELGDSALYFCASGEGLDHYEQYFGPGTRLTVT.

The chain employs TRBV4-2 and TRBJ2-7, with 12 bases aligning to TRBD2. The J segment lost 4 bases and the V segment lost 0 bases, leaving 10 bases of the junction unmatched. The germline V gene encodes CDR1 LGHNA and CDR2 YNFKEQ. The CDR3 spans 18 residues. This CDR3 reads CASSQEGLAGRGFYEQYF. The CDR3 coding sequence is TGTGCCAGCAGCCAAGAGGGACTAGCGGGTCGGGGGTTTTACGAGCAGTACTTC.

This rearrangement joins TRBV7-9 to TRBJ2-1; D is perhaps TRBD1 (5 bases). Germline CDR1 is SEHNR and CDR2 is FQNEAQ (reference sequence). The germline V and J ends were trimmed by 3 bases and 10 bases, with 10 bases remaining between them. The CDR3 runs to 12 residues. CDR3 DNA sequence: TGTGCCAGCAGCTTTTTAGGGGCAGAGCAGTTCTTC. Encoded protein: CASSFLGAEQFF.

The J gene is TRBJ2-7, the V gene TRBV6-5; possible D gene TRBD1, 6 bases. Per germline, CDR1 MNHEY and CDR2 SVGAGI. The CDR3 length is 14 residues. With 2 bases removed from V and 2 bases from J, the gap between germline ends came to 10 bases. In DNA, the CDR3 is TGTGCCAGCAGTTACCAGGGGCGCCCCTACGAGCAGTACTTC. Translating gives CASSYQGRPYEQYF.

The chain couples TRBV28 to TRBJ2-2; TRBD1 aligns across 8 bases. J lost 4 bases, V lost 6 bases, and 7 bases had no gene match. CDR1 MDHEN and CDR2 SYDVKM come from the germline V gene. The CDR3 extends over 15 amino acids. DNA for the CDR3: TGTGCCAGCAGCACCCCGGGACAGGCCACCGGGGAGCTGTTTTTT. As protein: CASSTPGQATGELFF.

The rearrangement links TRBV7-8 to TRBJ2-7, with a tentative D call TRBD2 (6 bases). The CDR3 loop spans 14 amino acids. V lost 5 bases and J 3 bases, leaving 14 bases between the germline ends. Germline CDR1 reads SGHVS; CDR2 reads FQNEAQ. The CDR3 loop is CASSARLEGYEQYF. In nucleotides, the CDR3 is TGTGCCAGCAGCGCCCGACTAGAAGGCTACGAGCAGTACTTC.

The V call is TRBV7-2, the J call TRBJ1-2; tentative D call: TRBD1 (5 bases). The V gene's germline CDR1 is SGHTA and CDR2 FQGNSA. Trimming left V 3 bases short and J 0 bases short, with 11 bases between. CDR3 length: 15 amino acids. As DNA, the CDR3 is TGTGCCAGCAGCTTTCCCGGACAAGCTAACTATGGCTACACCTTC. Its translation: CASSFPGQANYGYTF.